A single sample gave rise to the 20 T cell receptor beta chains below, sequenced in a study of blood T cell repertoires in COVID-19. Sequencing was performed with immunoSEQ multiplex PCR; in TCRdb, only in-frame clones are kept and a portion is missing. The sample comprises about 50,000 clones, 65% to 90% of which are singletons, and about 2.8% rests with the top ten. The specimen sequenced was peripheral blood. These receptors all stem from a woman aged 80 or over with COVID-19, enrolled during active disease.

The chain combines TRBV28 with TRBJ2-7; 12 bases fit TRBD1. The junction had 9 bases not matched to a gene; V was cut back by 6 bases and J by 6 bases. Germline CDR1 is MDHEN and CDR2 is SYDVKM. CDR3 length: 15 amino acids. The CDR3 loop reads CASSLHGTGGGEQYF. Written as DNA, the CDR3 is TGTGCCAGCAGCTTGCATGGGACAGGGGGCGGCGAGCAGTACTTC.

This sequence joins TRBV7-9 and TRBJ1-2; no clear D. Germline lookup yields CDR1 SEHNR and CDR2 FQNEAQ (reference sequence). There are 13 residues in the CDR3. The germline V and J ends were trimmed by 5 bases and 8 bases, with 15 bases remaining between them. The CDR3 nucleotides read TGTGCCAGCAGCAGATCCGGGTTAGGAGGCTACACCTTC. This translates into CASSRSGLGGYTF.

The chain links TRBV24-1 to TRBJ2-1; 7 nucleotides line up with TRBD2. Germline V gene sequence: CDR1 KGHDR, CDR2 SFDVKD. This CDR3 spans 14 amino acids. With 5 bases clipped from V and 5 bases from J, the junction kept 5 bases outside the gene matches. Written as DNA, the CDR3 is TGTGCCACCAGTGTTAAGCGGGGTGACAATGAGCAGTTCTTC. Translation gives CATSVKRGDNEQFF.

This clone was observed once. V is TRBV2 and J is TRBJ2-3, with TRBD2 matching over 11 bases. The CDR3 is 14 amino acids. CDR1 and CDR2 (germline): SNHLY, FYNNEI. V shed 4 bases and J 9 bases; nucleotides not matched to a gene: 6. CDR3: CASSGWLAGGTQYF. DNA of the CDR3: TGTGCCAGCAGTGGCTGGCTAGCGGGGGGCACGCAGTATTTT. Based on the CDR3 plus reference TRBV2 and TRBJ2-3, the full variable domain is EPEVTQTPSHQVTQMGQEVILRCVPISNHLYFYWYRQILGQKVEFLVSFYNNEISEKSEIFDDQFSVERPDGSNFTLKIRSTKLEDSAMYFCASSGWLAGGTQYFGPGTRLTVL.

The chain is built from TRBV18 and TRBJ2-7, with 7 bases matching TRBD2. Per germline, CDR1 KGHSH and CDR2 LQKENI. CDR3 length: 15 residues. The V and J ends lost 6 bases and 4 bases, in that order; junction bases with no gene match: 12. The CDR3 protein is CASSFRGGGRYEQYF. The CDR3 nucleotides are TGTGCCAGCTCTTTCCGGGGTGGCGGGAGATACGAGCAGTACTTC.

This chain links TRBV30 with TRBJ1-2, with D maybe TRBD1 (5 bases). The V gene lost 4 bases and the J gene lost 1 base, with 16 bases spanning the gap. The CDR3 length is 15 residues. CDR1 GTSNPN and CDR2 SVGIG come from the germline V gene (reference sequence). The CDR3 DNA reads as TGTGCCTGGAATACAGGTTGGGCCAATAACTATGGCTACACCTTC. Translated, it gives CAWNTGWANNYGYTF.

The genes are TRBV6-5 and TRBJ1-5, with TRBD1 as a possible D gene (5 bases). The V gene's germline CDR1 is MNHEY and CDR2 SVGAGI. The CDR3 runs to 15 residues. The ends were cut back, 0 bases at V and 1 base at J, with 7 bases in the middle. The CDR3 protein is CASSYSTASNQPQHF. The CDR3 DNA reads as TGTGCCAGCAGTTACTCGACAGCGAGCAATCAGCCCCAGCATTTT.

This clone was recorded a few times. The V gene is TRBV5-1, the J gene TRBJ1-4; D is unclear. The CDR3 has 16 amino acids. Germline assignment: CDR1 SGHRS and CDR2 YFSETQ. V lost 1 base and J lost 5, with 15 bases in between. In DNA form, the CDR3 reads TGCGCCAGCAGCTTGACACCGGGGATAGGGAATGAAAAACTGTTTTTT. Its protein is CASSLTPGIGNEKLFF.

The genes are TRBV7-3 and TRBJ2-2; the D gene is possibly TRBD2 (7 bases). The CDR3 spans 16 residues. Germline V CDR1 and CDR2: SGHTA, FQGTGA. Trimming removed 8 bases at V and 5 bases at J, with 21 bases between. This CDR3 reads CASSPGGRGITGELFF. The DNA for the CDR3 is TGTGCCAGCTCCCCGGGGGGCAGGGGTATAACCGGGGAGCTGTTTTTT. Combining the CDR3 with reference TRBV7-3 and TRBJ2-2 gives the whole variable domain GAGVSQTPSNKVTEKGKYVELRCDPISGHTALYWYRQSLGQGPEFLIYFQGTGAADDSGLPNDRFFAVRPEGSVSTLKIQRTERGDSAVYLCASSPGGRGITGELFFGEGSRLTVL.

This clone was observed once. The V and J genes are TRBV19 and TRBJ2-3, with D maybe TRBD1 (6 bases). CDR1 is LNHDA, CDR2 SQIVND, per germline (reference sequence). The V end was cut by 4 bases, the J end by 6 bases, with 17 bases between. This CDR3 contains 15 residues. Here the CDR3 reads CASSRDIRRPDTQYF. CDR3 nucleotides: TGTGCCAGTAGTAGGGACATCAGAAGACCCGATACGCAGTATTTT. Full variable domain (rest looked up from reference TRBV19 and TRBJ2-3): DGGITQSPKYLFRKEGQNVTLSCEQNLNHDAMYWYRQDPGQGLRLIYYSQIVNDFQKGDIAEGYSVSREKKESFPLTVTSAQKNPTAFYLCASSRDIRRPDTQYFGPGTRLTVL.

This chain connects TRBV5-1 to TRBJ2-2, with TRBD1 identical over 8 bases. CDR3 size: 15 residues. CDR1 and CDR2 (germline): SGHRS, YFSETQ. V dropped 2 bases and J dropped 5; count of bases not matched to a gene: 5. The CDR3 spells CASSLPDRVTGELFF. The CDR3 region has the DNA TGCGCCAGCAGCTTACCGGACAGGGTGACCGGGGAGCTGTTTTTT.

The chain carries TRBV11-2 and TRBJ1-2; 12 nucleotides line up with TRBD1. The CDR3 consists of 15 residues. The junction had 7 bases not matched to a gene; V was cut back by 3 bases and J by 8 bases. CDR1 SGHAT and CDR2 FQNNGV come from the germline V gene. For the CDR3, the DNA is TGTGCCAGCAGCTTCCGGGACAGGGGGCTCGGCGGCTACACCTTC. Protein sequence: CASSFRDRGLGGYTF.

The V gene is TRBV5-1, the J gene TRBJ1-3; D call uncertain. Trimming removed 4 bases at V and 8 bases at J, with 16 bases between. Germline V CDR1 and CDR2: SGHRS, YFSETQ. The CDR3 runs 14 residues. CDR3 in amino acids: CASSPSPGWYTIYF. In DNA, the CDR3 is TGCGCCAGCAGCCCATCCCCGGGTTGGTACACCATATATTTT.

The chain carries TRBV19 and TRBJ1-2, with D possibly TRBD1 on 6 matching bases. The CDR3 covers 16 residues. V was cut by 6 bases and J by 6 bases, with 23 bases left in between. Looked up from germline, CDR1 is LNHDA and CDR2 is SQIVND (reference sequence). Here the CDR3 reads CASRRPRGSQRDGYTF. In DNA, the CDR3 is TGTGCCAGTAGGAGACCCAGGGGTTCACAGAGGGATGGCTACACCTTC.

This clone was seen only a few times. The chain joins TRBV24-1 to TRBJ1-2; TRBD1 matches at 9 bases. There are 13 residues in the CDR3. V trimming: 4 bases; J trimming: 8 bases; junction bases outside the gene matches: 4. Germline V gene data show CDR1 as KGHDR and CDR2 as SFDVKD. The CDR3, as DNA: TGTGCCACCAGTGAGCGGACAGGGGTCGGCTACACCTTC. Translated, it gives CATSERTGVGYTF.

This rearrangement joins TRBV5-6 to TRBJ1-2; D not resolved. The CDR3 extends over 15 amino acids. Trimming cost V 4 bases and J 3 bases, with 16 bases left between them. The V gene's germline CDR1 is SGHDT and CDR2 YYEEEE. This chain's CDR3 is CASSPRPRRHYGYTF. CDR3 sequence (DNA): TGTGCCAGCAGCCCTAGGCCGAGACGACACTATGGCTACACCTTC. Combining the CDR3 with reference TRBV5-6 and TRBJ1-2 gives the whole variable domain DAGVTQSPTHLIKTRGQQVTLRCSPKSGHDTVSWYQQALGQGPQFIFQYYEEEERQRGNFPDRFSGHQFPNYSSELNVNALLLGDSALYLCASSPRPRRHYGYTFGSGTRLTVV.

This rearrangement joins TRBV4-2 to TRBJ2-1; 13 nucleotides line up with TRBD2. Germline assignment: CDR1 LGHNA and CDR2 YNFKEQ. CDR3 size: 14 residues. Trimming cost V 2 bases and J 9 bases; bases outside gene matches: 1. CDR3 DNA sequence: TGTGCCAGCAGCCAATGGACTAGCGGGGGTGAGCAGTTCTTC. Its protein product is CASSQWTSGGEQFF.

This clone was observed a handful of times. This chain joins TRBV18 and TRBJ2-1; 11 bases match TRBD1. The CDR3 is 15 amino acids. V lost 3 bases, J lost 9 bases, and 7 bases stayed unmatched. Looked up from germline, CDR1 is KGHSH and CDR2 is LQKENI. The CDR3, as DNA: TGTGCCAGCTCACCCAGGACAGGGGGCAGCGGTGAGCAGTTCTTC. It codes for CASSPRTGGSGEQFF.

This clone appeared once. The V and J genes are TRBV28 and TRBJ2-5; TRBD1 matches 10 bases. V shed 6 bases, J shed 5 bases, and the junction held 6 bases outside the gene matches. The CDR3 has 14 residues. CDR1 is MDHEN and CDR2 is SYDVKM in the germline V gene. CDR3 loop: CASSLTGGGETQYF. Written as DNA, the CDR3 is TGTGCCAGCAGCTTGACAGGGGGCGGCGAGACCCAGTACTTC. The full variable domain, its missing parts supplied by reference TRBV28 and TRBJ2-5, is DVKVTQSSRYLVKRTGEKVFLECVQDMDHENMFWYRQDPGLGLRLIYFSYDVKMKEKGDIPEGYSVSREKKERFSLILESASTNQTSMYLCASSLTGGGETQYFGPGTRLLVL.

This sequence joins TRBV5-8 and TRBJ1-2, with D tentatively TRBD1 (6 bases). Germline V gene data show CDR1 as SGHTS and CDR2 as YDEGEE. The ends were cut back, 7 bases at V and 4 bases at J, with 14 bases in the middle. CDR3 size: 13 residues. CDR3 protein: CASVKDRVYGYTF. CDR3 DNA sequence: TGTGCCAGCGTCAAGGACAGAGTCTATGGCTACACCTTC.